This passage covers 15 T cell receptor beta chains from one sample sequenced in a study of cytomegalovirus exposure and HLA in healthy donors. Profiled with immunoSEQ multiplex PCR; TCRdb holds only in-frame clones, not every one. The sample carries 130,000 to 150,000 clones, roughly 88% recorded once. Sequences were obtained from PBMCs. The receptors stem from a woman in her late teens or twenties in good health and CMV-seropositive.

Written as DNA, the CDR3 is TGTGCCAGCAGTTCCACTGGGCGTTACGAGCAGTACTTC. This gives the protein CASSSTGRYEQYF. The chain combines TRBV27 with TRBJ2-7; no definite D call. This CDR3 is 13 amino acids long. V was trimmed by 4 bases and J by 4 bases, leaving 11 bases between them. CDR1 is MNHEY, CDR2 SMNVEV, per germline (reference sequence).

The chain combines TRBV30 with TRBJ2-3; 8 bases match TRBD1. V dropped 3 bases and J dropped 1; count of bases not matched to a gene: 6. Germline values: CDR1 GTSNPN, CDR2 SVGIG (reference sequence). CDR3 length: 15 amino acids. In DNA, the CDR3 is TGTGCCTGGAGGACACCGGGACAGGGCACAGATACGCAGTATTTT. Translated: CAWRTPGQGTDTQYF.

The CDR3 DNA reads as TGCGCCAGCAGCTTGCTCCCCGGGGTTTTGGGGAATGAGCAGTTCTTC. Translated: CASSLLPGVLGNEQFF. This chain connects TRBV5-1 to TRBJ2-1, with D possibly being TRBD2 (5 bases). CDR1 is SGHRS and CDR2 is YFSETQ in the germline V gene. The V end lost 1 base, the J end lost 7 bases, and 18 bases lay between the germline ends. The length of the CDR3 is 16 residues.

The chain couples TRBV6-5 to TRBJ2-2; the match to TRBD1 covers 8 bases. The trim removed 4 bases at V and 4 bases at J, leaving 5 bases unmatched. This CDR3 region has 15 residues. In germline, CDR1 is MNHEY, CDR2 SVGAGI. The CDR3 region is CASSSSTGGTGELFF. As DNA, the CDR3 is TGTGCCAGCAGTTCATCAACAGGGGGCACCGGGGAGCTGTTTTTT.

V and J are TRBV28 and TRBJ2-7; D is unresolved. The CDR3 sequence is 13 residues long. Germline values: CDR1 MDHEN, CDR2 SYDVKM. Trimming left V 6 bases short and J 0 bases short, with 9 bases between. CDR3 sequence reads: CASRPMSSYEQYF. The CDR3 DNA reads TGTGCCAGCAGACCAATGAGCTCCTACGAGCAGTACTTC. Full variable domain (rest looked up from reference TRBV28 and TRBJ2-7): DVKVTQSSRYLVKRTGEKVFLECVQDMDHENMFWYRQDPGLGLRLIYFSYDVKMKEKGDIPEGYSVSREKKERFSLILESASTNQTSMYLCASRPMSSYEQYFGPGTRLTVT.

The chain carries TRBV29-1 and TRBJ2-3, with TRBD1 matching over 7 bases. This CDR3 spans 13 amino acids. J gave up 0 bases and V 6 bases, and 3 bases lay outside the gene matches. In germline, CDR1 is SQVTM, CDR2 ANQGSEA. CDR3 in DNA: TGCAGCGTCTCCAGGGGGAGCACAGATACGCAGTATTTT. Translation: CSVSRGSTDTQYF.

In DNA form, the CDR3 reads TGTGCCAGCACCTCAACTAGCGGAACAGATACGCAGTATTTT. Amino acid sequence: CASTSTSGTDTQYF. The chain links TRBV4-2 to TRBJ2-3; TRBD2 matches at 8 bases. CDR3 length: 14 residues. Germline V gene sequence: CDR1 LGHNA, CDR2 YNFKEQ. V lost 7 bases, J lost 3 bases, and 6 bases stayed unmatched.

V usage is TRBV28 and J usage is TRBJ2-2; D is undetermined. CDR1 is MDHEN and CDR2 is SYDVKM in the germline V gene. The CDR3 extends over 14 amino acids. The V end was cut by 1 base, the J end by 2 bases, with 5 bases between. The CDR3 loop reads CASSLFHNTGELFF. CDR3 sequence (DNA): TGTGCCAGCAGTTTATTCCATAACACCGGGGAGCTGTTTTTT.

The rearrangement links TRBV27 to TRBJ2-1; D is undetermined. V lost 7 bases and J lost 2, with 12 bases in between. Germline CDR1 is MNHEY and CDR2 is SMNVEV (reference sequence). The CDR3 loop spans 14 amino acids. CDR3 protein: CASKKVAPYNEQFF. The DNA for the CDR3 is TGTGCCAGCAAGAAGGTAGCCCCCTACAATGAGCAGTTCTTC.

This clone has a single count. The chain couples TRBV15 to TRBJ1-6, with D tentatively TRBD1 (5 bases). CDR1 and CDR2 from the germline V gene are LNHNV and YYDKDF (reference sequence). This CDR3 has 14 residues. The V end was cut by 3 bases, the J end by 5 bases, with 8 bases between. The CDR3: CATSRAGNNSPLHF. Written as DNA, the CDR3 is TGTGCCACCAGCAGGGCAGGGAATAATTCACCCCTCCACTTT.

The rearrangement joins TRBV4-2 to TRBJ1-4, with 8 bases identical to TRBD1. The germline CDR1 and CDR2 sequences are LGHNA and YNFKEQ. Trimming cost V 2 bases and J 0 bases; bases outside gene matches: 2. The CDR3 is 16 amino acids. The chain's CDR3 is CASSQRQGSTNEKLFF. The CDR3 nucleotides read TGTGCCAGCAGCCAAAGACAGGGGTCAACTAATGAAAAACTGTTTTTT.

The chain combines TRBV2 with TRBJ2-1; D unclear. Trimming pared 2 bases from V and 5 bases from J, leaving 7 bases between. Germline V gene sequence: CDR1 SNHLY, CDR2 FYNNEI. The CDR3 loop spans 13 amino acids. CDR3 region: CASSERVDNEQFF. The CDR3 DNA sequence: TGTGCCAGCAGTGAACGGGTAGACAATGAGCAGTTCTTC. The complete variable domain, with remaining parts taken from reference TRBV2 and TRBJ2-1, reads EPEVTQTPSHQVTQMGQEVILRCVPISNHLYFYWYRQILGQKVEFLVSFYNNEISEKSEIFDDQFSVERPDGSNFTLKIRSTKLEDSAMYFCASSERVDNEQFFGPGTRLTVL.

The rearrangement links TRBV30 to TRBJ1-5; D not certain. Trimming shortened V by 2 bases and J by 4 bases, and 9 bases separated the two germline ends. CDR1 and CDR2 (germline): GTSNPN, SVGIG (reference sequence). CDR3 length equals 13 residues. Here the CDR3 reads CAWSSGGNQPQHF. The DNA of the CDR3 is TGTGCCTGGAGTTCCGGAGGTAATCAGCCCCAGCATTTT.

This rearrangement joins TRBV27 to TRBJ2-2; TRBD1 is a possible D gene (5 bases). The CDR3 has 15 residues. V was trimmed by 3 bases and J by 4 bases, leaving 12 bases between them. Germline V gene sequence: CDR1 MNHEY, CDR2 SMNVEV (reference sequence). The CDR3 DNA reads TGTGCCAGCAGTTTCGCGACAGAGAGCACCGGGGAGCTGTTTTTT. Its translation is CASSFATESTGELFF.

The chain recombines TRBV29-1 with TRBJ2-1, with 7 nucleotides matching TRBD1. CDR3 length equals 18 residues. With 2 bases clipped from V and 8 bases from J, the junction kept 21 bases outside the gene matches. Germline-derived CDR1 and CDR2 are SQVTM and ANQGSEA. CDR3 region: CSVEFPPLGQRISDEQFF. DNA of the CDR3: TGCAGCGTTGAATTTCCGCCATTGGGACAGCGAATATCCGATGAGCAGTTCTTC.